The sequence of this T cell receptor (beta chain) was determined in a study of tissue T cells after allogeneic stem cell transplantation. Notes on the study in general: Sampling depth was limited, and the cohort was small and clinically varied. Tissue-detected TCR repertoire was only partly captured by blood and spleen T cells.

This CDR3 is 14 amino acids long. Germline V gives CDR1 SNHLY, CDR2 FYNGKV (reference sequence). After removal of 5 bases from V and 2 bases from J, the junction contained 3 bases not matched to a gene. The time point is: mouse harvest day 7 after allogeneic transplant. Mouse grafts combined 10^7 T-cell-depleted bone marrow cells with 10^6 splenic CD5+ T cells. Mice had MHC-mismatched B6 into BALB/c GVHD, sampled day 7 or 14. Concerning this clone: Its antigen is unknown. Gene names are mouse gene names. The read stops 1 residue short of the end of the CDR3; the missing end is completed from the germline J gene.

Clones were read by immunoSEQ multiplex PCR, and TCRdb kept only the in-frame ones, dropping some. The data contain about 11,000 clones, around two fifths of them singletons. The TCR sequence derives from a female BALB/c mouse given C57BL/6 T cells with graft-versus-host disease after an allogeneic hematopoietic cell transplant. The V gene is TRBV3, the J gene TRBJ2-5; TRBD2 agrees at 8 bases. Sequencing was carried out using skin. The sequenced part of the CDR3 DNA is TGTGCCAGCAGCCGACTGGGGCTCCAAGACACCCAGTAC. This gives the protein CASSRLGLQDTQY. The full-length CDR3 reads as CASSRLGLQDTQYF.